Below, 28 T cell receptor beta chains from the same sample are listed, as sequenced in a study of T cells in Graves' hyperthyroidism and ophthalmopathy (dated by TCRdb to about 2019). The method behind the library was multiplex PCR. Sequencing used an Illumina HiSeq 2000. The TCR beta CDR3 regions were amplified from RNA transcripts. The first round of RT-PCR for the TCR CDR3 was performed with the HTBI primer set and the Qiagen OneStep RT-PCR kit. Using fastp trimming at Q25 and MiXCR clonotype assembly, TCRdb reanalyzed the public sequencing data and kept in-frame beta chains. Rows are unified per CDR3 protein, each entry keeping the most common DNA and genes. This sample holds about 560,000 distinct CDR3 sequences; around 17% were observed only once. The ten biggest clones cover 15% to 20% of the sample. Sequencing input: blood. The receptors were gathered from a woman between 18 and 29 years old with Graves' hyperthyroidism.

This clonotype was picked up many times. The rearrangement links TRBV6-4 to TRBJ1-6; D unresolved. Germline lookup yields CDR1 MRHNA and CDR2 SNTAGT. This CDR3 is 13 amino acids long. V dropped 2 bases and J dropped 5 bases, with 4 bases sitting between them. The CDR3 DNA follows: TGTGCCAGCAGTGACAGGGATAATTCACCCCTCCACTTT. As protein: CASSDRDNSPLHF.

This chain joins TRBV6-1 and TRBJ2-5; TRBD2 is a possible D gene (6 bases). Per the germline V gene, CDR1 is MNHNS and CDR2 is SASEGT. Trimming shortened V by 11 bases and J by 1 base, and 11 bases separated the two germline ends. The CDR3 has 12 residues. CDR3 loop: CAATRGQETQYF. The CDR3 DNA follows: TGTGCCGCCACGCGGGGCCAAGAGACCCAGTACTTC.

The chain joins TRBV7-2 to TRBJ1-5; D is uncertain. V was shortened by 5 bases and J by 3 bases, with 20 bases between the two germline ends. The CDR3 is 17 amino acids. CDR1 and CDR2 from the germline V gene are SGHTA and FQGNSA. Written as DNA, the CDR3 is TGTGCCAGCAGCCTGGGAAAGTGGGAGTTTTCCAATCAGCCCCAGCATTTT. This sequence encodes CASSLGKWEFSNQPQHF.

This clonotype occurred many times. This chain links TRBV6-1 with TRBJ1-2; D might be TRBD1 (5 bases). Per the germline V gene, CDR1 is MNHNS and CDR2 is SASEGT. V lost 10 bases and J 0 bases, leaving 12 bases between the germline ends. The CDR3 length is 13 residues. The DNA for the CDR3 is TGTGCCACCTCACAGGCCGCTAACTATGGCTACACCTTC. Protein: CATSQAANYGYTF.

This clonotype has at least ten counts. This sequence joins TRBV11-3 and TRBJ1-2, with 7 positions matching TRBD1. The CDR3 length is 15 residues. Germline assignment: CDR1 SGHNT and CDR2 YENEEA. J was trimmed by 8 bases and V by 5 bases; bases with no gene match: 14. CDR3 coding DNA: TGTGCCAGCAGCCGAAGCATGGACAGGCATCAAGGCTACACCTTC. The encoded protein is CASSRSMDRHQGYTF.

This clonotype was detected only a few times. The chain is built from TRBV5-5 and TRBJ1-1, with D unresolved. This CDR3 has 17 amino acids. CDR1 SGHKS and CDR2 YYEKEE come from the germline V gene (reference sequence). Trimming cost V 4 bases and J 5 bases, with 24 bases left between them. CDR3 residues: CASSPVKEQTRRTEAFF. As DNA, the CDR3 is TGTGCCAGCAGCCCAGTCAAGGAGCAGACCCGGAGGACTGAAGCTTTCTTT.

The chain recombines TRBV3-1 with TRBJ1-4; 8 bases line up with TRBD1. The CDR3 spans 15 residues. In germline, CDR1 is LGHDT, CDR2 YNNKEL (reference sequence). V gave up 4 bases and J gave up 5 bases; unmatched junction bases: 6. The CDR3 loop reads CASSPQGEGNEKLFF. CDR3 bases: TGTGCCAGCAGCCCACAGGGGGAAGGGAATGAAAAACTGTTTTTT.

There are a few counts of this clonotype. In DNA, the CDR3 is TGTGCCAGCAGCGTGGAGGACAGGCCTCGCTATGGCTACACCTTC. As protein: CASSVEDRPRYGYTF. The gene calls are TRBV9 and TRBJ1-2, with TRBD1 matching 7 bases. After removal of 2 bases from V and 4 bases from J, the junction contained 8 bases not matched to a gene. Germline V gives CDR1 SGDLS, CDR2 YYNGEE. This CDR3 spans 15 amino acids.

The chain has TRBV27 and TRBJ2-4; D is perhaps TRBD1 (6 bases). Germline V gives CDR1 MNHEY, CDR2 SMNVEV (reference sequence). Trimming removed 5 bases from V and 0 bases from J, with 17 bases in between. The CDR3 covers 17 residues. The CDR3 nucleotides are TGTGCCAGCAGTCCAAGGACAGACCTTGTAGCCAAAAACATTCAGTACTTC. It translates to CASSPRTDLVAKNIQYF.

The table lists this clonotype with many counts. The genes are TRBV20-1 and TRBJ2-5; 12 positions agree with TRBD2. In germline, CDR1 is DFQATT, CDR2 SNEGSKA (reference sequence). Germline trimming cut 4 bases from V and 2 bases from J; bases unmatched to any gene: 5. This CDR3 spans 15 amino acids. CDR3: CSATELAGGQETQYF. As DNA, the CDR3 is TGCAGTGCTACCGAGCTAGCGGGGGGGCAAGAGACCCAGTACTTC.

This clonotype was counted at least ten times. Relative to the germline gene, one junction end is altered; a read error may explain this. The V and J genes are TRBV5-1 and TRBJ2-7; no clear D. CDR3 length: 11 residues. The germline V gene encodes CDR1 SGHRS and CDR2 YFSETQ. CDR3 amino acids: CASSLGYEQYF. The CDR3 DNA reads as TGTGCCAGCAGTTTGGGTTACGAGCAGTACTTC.

This clonotype was seen at least ten times. The chain has TRBV6-1 and TRBJ2-7; D gene uncertain. The V end was cut by 1 base, the J end by 1 base, with 2 bases between. The CDR3 totals 12 residues. The V gene's germline CDR1 is MNHNS and CDR2 SASEGT. The CDR3 sequence: CASSEESYEQYF. In DNA, the CDR3 is TGTGCCAGCAGTGAAGAGTCCTACGAGCAGTACTTC.

CDR3 protein: CSVRRTSAYEQYF. DNA of the CDR3: TGCAGCGTTCGTCGGACATCGGCCTACGAGCAGTACTTC. The V call is TRBV29-1, the J call TRBJ2-7, with TRBD1 as a possible D gene (5 bases). V was clipped by 5 bases and J by 2 bases, with 13 bases between them. Germline V gene data show CDR1 as SQVTM and CDR2 as ANQGSEA. The CDR3 contains 13 residues.

The sample holds a few counts of this clonotype. The chain employs TRBV3-1 and TRBJ2-1; D not resolved. The CDR3 loop spans 12 amino acids. Germline values: CDR1 LGHDT, CDR2 YNNKEL (reference sequence). The ends were cut back, 4 bases at V and 7 bases at J, with 8 bases in the middle. The CDR3 loop reads CASSRKVNEQFF. DNA of the CDR3: TGTGCCAGCAGCCGCAAGGTGAATGAGCAGTTCTTC.

V usage is TRBV5-1 and J usage is TRBJ2-5, with TRBD2 identical over 14 bases. V shed 4 bases and J 5 bases; nucleotides not matched to a gene: 4. Per the germline V gene, CDR1 is SGHRS and CDR2 is YFSETQ. This CDR3 has 15 residues. CDR3 sequence reads: CASSEGLAGAETQYF. For the CDR3, the DNA is TGCGCCAGCAGCGAGGGACTAGCGGGAGCCGAGACCCAGTACTTC.

The chain has TRBV9 and TRBJ1-4; weak D call: TRBD1 (5 bases). V lost 4 bases and J 4 bases, leaving 14 bases between the germline ends. The length of the CDR3 is 15 residues. The germline CDR1 and CDR2 sequences are SGDLS and YYNGEE. Here the CDR3 reads CASSPQGVSNEKLFF. The CDR3 DNA reads TGTGCCAGCAGCCCCCAGGGAGTGAGTAATGAAAAACTGTTTTTT.

This clonotype was seen at least ten times. The chain is built from TRBV24-1 and TRBJ2-5; D might be TRBD1 (5 bases). CDR1 is KGHDR and CDR2 is SFDVKD in the germline V gene. The CDR3 has 13 residues. Trimming cost V 6 bases and J 3 bases, with 10 bases left between them. The CDR3 loop is CATSQDTKETQYF. The CDR3 DNA reads TGTGCCACCAGTCAGGACACCAAAGAGACCCAGTACTTC.

This clonotype was recorded at least ten times. V is TRBV2 and J is TRBJ1-2; unclear D gene. The CDR3 sequence is 13 residues long. Germline assignment: CDR1 SNHLY and CDR2 FYNNEI. V was trimmed by 7 bases and J by 3 bases, leaving 12 bases between them. The CDR3 is CASTWADYYGYTF. The CDR3 DNA sequence: TGTGCCAGCACATGGGCCGACTACTATGGCTACACCTTC.

This clonotype has ten or more counts. The chain couples TRBV28 to TRBJ2-3, with a weak D call TRBD2 (6 bases). The V and J ends lost 2 bases and 5 bases respectively, with 14 bases between them. Germline lookup yields CDR1 MDHEN and CDR2 SYDVKM. The CDR3 loop spans 15 amino acids. The CDR3 loop is CASSLLRGTRDTQYF. The CDR3 bases are TGTGCCAGCAGTTTACTTCGGGGGACGAGAGATACGCAGTATTTT.

At least ten counts were recorded for this clonotype. V is TRBV5-4 and J is TRBJ2-1, with 7 bases fitting TRBD1. Germline CDR1 and CDR2: SGHNT and YYREEE (reference sequence). V was pared by 3 bases and J by 7 bases, with 7 bases of the junction left unmatched. CDR3 length: 14 residues. The CDR3 region has the DNA TGTGCCAGCAGCTCCGAGACACAGGGGAATGAGCAGTTCTTC. As protein: CASSSETQGNEQFF. The entire variable domain, with the rest obtained from reference TRBV5-4 and TRBJ2-1, is as follows: ETGVTQSPTHLIKTRGQQVTLRCSSQSGHNTVSWYQQALGQGPQFIFQYYREEENGRGNFPPRFSGLQFPNYSSELNVNALELDDSALYLCASSSETQGNEQFFGPGTRLTVL.

This clonotype was observed a few times. This chain uses TRBV20-1 with TRBJ2-2; D not resolved. This CDR3 contains 14 residues. V was shortened by 0 bases and J by 5 bases, with 10 bases between the two germline ends. The germline CDR1 and CDR2 sequences are DFQATT and SNEGSKA (reference sequence). CDR3 DNA: TGCAGTGCTAGAGATCTCGGAGTGACCGGGGAGCTGTTTTTT. It translates to CSARDLGVTGELFF.

This sequence joins TRBV2 and TRBJ2-7; 10 bases line up with TRBD2. The junction had 9 bases not matched to a gene; V was cut back by 7 bases and J by 3 bases. The CDR3 is 15 amino acids. Germline CDR1 SNHLY, CDR2 FYNNEI. CDR3: CASTPLAGPYYEQYF. The CDR3 DNA follows: TGTGCCAGCACCCCACTAGCGGGGCCTTACTACGAGCAGTACTTC.

This clonotype was seen only a few times. The chain couples TRBV12-3 or TRBV12-4 to TRBJ2-1; 7 nucleotides align to TRBD1. The CDR3 is 12 residues long. The trim removed 3 bases at V and 15 bases at J, leaving 8 bases unmatched. CDR3 sequence reads: CASSFTRDRLFF. CDR3 nucleotides: TGTGCCAGCAGTTTCACCCGGGACAGATTGTTCTTC.

The V gene is TRBV12-5, the J gene TRBJ2-1; the match to TRBD2 covers 14 bases. The germline V gene encodes CDR1 LGHNT and CDR2 FRNRAP. The ends lost 4 bases at V and 8 bases at J; junction bases unmatched: 1. The CDR3 runs 14 residues. The DNA for the CDR3 is TGTGCTAGTGGTTCGGGACTAGCGGGAGATGAGCAGTTCTTC. This sequence encodes CASGSGLAGDEQFF.

The V call is TRBV11-1, the J call TRBJ2-7, with D maybe TRBD1 (6 bases). Per the germline V gene, CDR1 is SGHAT and CDR2 is FQDESV (reference sequence). Trimming took 5 bases from V and 2 from J, leaving 16 bases between them. The CDR3 spans 15 residues. CDR3 sequence reads: CASSLTGTNPYEQYF. The CDR3 region has the DNA TGTGCCAGCAGCCTAACGGGGACAAACCCCTACGAGCAGTACTTC.

This clonotype was counted between two and nine times. The V and J genes are TRBV7-2 and TRBJ1-4; no definite D call. The CDR3 runs to 15 residues. CDR1 SGHTA and CDR2 FQGNSA come from the germline V gene. Trimming removed 3 bases from V and 8 bases from J, with 16 bases in between. The CDR3, as DNA: TGTGCCAGCAGCTTCGTAAGTGCCGGGTGGGAAAAACTGTTTTTT. Translating it yields CASSFVSAGWEKLFF.

This clonotype was counted at least ten times. The chain employs TRBV5-1 and TRBJ1-2; D unresolved. V was trimmed by 0 bases and J by 0 bases, leaving 0 bases between them. The CDR3 extends over 12 amino acids. Germline CDR1 reads SGHRS; CDR2 reads YFSETQ. CDR3 in DNA: TGCGCCAGCAGCTTGGCTAACTATGGCTACACCTTC. It encodes CASSLANYGYTF.

The table lists this clonotype with a few counts. The gene calls are TRBV7-6 and TRBJ1-2; 11 nucleotides line up with TRBD1. V shed 1 base and J 10 bases; nucleotides not matched to a gene: 2. This CDR3 is 13 amino acids long. The germline V gene encodes CDR1 SGHVS and CDR2 FNYEAQ. The CDR3 is CASSLEGQGDYTF. CDR3 sequence (DNA): TGTGCCAGCAGCTTAGAGGGACAGGGGGACTACACCTTC.